The rows below give T cell receptor beta chains drawn from one sample of a study of a mutant IDH1 vaccine in newly diagnosed glioma. The antigens of these receptors remain unknown. The assay was immunoSEQ multiplex PCR, and TCRdb's table has in-frame clones only and misses some. The sample lists 56,000 or so clones; approximately 80% were seen once. Sample: PBMCs, taken from a glioma patient whose treatment included an IDH1 peptide vaccine. The source of these receptors is a middle-aged woman with glioma. Some clones in this sample may be carry-over from other donors' samples. CDR3s leave out the opening cysteine and the closing phenylalanine or tryptophan. The D gene is left open where the match is weak.

D: TRBD1
V: TRBV6-5
J: TRBJ1-2
length: 13
CDR3: ASSYNTGGVYGYT

D: NA
V: TRBV5-1
J: TRBJ2-5
length: 13
CDR3: ASSLNRAPQETQY

D: NA
V: TRBV6-5
J: TRBJ2-3
length: 14
CDR3: ASSYGGSARGDTQY

D: NA
V: TRBV2
J: TRBJ2-7
length: 12
CDR3: ASSRQGRAYEQY

D: TRBD1
V: TRBV27
J: TRBJ1-1
length: 13
CDR3: ASSWDRGGNTEAF

D: NA
V: TRBV5-1
J: TRBJ2-5
length: 11
CDR3: ASFGGPQETQY

D: NA
V: TRBV14
J: TRBJ2-3
length: 11
CDR3: ASSLGALNTQY

D: TRBD1
V: TRBV10-3
J: TRBJ1-2
length: 13
CDR3: AIKNSGGGNYGYT

D: NA
V: TRBV5-6
J: TRBJ2-7
length: 10
CDR3: ASSIQDAEQY

D: NA
V: TRBV11-2
J: TRBJ1-5
length: 10
CDR3: ASSFPGQPQH

D: NA
V: TRBV18
J: TRBJ1-1
length: 13
CDR3: ASSPSALMNTEAF

D: NA
V: TRBV12-5
J: TRBJ1-1
length: 11
CDR3: ASGLKVNTEAF

D: NA
V: TRBV5-1
J: TRBJ2-2
length: 15
CDR3: ASSLASGRLNTGELF

D: NA
V: TRBV19
J: TRBJ1-1
length: 10
CDR3: ASSRGGREAF